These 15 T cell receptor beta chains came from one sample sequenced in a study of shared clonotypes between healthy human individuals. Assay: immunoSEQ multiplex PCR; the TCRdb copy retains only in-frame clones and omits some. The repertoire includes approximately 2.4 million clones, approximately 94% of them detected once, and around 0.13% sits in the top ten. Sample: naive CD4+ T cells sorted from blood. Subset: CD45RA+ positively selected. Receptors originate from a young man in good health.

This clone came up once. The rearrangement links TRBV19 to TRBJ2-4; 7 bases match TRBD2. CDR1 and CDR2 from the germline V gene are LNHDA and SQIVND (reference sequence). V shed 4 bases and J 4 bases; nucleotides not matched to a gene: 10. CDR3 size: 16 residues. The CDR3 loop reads CASSTLSGWTKNIQYF. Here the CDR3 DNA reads TGTGCCAGTAGTACCCTTAGCGGGTGGACTAAAAACATTCAGTACTTC.

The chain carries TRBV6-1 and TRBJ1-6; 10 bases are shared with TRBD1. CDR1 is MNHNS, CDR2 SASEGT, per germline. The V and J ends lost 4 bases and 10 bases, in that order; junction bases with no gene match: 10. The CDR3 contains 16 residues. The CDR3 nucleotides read TGTGCCAGCAGTGCGCGACTGGGACAGGGGTACTCACCCCTCCACTTT. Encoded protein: CASSARLGQGYSPLHF.

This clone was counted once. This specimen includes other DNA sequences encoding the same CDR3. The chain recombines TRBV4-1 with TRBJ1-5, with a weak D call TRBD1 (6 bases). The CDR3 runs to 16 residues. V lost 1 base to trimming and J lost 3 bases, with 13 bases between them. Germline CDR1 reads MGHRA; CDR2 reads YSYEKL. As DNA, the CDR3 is TGCGCCAGCAGCCAAGGATTGGACAGATACAATCAGCCCCAGCATTTT. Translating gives CASSQGLDRYNQPQHF.

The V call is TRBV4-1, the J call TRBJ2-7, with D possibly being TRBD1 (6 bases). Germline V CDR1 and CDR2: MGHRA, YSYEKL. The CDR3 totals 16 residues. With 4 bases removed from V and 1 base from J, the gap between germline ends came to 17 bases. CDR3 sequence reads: CASSPYSQQGSYEQYF. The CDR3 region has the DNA TGCGCCAGCAGCCCCTATTCACAACAGGGATCCTACGAGCAGTACTTC.

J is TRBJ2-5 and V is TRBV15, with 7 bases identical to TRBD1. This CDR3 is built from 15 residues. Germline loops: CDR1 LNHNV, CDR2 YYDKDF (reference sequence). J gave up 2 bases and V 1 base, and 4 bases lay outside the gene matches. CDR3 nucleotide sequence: TGTGCCACCAGCAGAGTGGGGACAGTACAAGAGACCCAGTACTTC. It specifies CATSRVGTVQETQYF.

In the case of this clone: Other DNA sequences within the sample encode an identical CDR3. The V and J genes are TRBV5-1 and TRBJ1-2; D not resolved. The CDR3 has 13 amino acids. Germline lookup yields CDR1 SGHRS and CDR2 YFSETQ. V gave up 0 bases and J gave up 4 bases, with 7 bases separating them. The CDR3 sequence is CASSLDSSYGYTF. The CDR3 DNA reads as TGCGCCAGCAGCTTGGACAGTTCCTATGGCTACACCTTC.

The CDR3: CASSLGDFIYNEQFF. The CDR3 nucleotides are TGTGCCAGCAGCCTAGGGGACTTTATCTACAATGAGCAGTTCTTC. This rearrangement joins TRBV5-4 to TRBJ2-1; D perhaps matches TRBD2 (6 bases). Trimming cost V 4 bases and J 3 bases, with 14 bases left between them. This CDR3 has 15 amino acids. Germline V gene lookup returns CDR1 SGHNT and CDR2 YYREEE (reference sequence). Full variable domain (rest looked up from reference TRBV5-4 and TRBJ2-1): ETGVTQSPTHLIKTRGQQVTLRCSSQSGHNTVSWYQQALGQGPQFIFQYYREEENGRGNFPPRFSGLQFPNYSSELNVNALELDDSALYLCASSLGDFIYNEQFFGPGTRLTVL.

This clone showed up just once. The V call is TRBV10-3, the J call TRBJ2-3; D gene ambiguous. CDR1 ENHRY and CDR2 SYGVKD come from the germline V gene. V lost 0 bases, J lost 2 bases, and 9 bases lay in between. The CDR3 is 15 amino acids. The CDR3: CAISESYGNTDTQYF. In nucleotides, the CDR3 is TGTGCCATCAGTGAGTCGTACGGAAACACAGATACGCAGTATTTT.

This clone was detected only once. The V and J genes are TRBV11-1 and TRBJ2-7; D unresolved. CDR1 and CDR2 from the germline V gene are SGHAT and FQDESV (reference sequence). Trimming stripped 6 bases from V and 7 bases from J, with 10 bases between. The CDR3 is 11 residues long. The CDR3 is CASSLLGEQYF. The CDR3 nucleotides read TGTGCCAGCAGTCTCCTGGGGGAGCAGTACTTC.

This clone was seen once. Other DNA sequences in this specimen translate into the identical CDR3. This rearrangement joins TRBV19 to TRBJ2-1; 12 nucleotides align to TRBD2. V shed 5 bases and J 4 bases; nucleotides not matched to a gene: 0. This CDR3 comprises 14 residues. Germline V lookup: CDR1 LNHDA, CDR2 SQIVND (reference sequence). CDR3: CASSLAGGYNEQFF. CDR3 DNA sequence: TGTGCCAGTAGTCTAGCGGGAGGGTACAATGAGCAGTTCTTC.

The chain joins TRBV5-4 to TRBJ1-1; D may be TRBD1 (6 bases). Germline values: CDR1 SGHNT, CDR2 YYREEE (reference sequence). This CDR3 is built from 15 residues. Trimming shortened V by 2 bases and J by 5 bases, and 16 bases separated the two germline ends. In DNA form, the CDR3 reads TGTGCCAGCAGCTTCGGAGATGTGGGGGCGACTGAAGCTTTCTTT. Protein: CASSFGDVGATEAFF.

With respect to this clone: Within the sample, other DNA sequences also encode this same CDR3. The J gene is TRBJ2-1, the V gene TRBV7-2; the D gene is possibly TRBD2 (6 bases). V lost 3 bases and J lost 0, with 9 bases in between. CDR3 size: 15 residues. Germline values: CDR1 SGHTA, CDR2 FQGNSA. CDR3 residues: CASSFSGSSYNEQFF. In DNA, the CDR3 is TGTGCCAGCAGCTTTAGCGGAAGCTCCTACAATGAGCAGTTCTTC. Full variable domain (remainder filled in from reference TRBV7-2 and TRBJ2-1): GAGVSQSPSNKVTEKGKDVELRCDPISGHTALYWYRQSLGQGLEFLIYFQGNSAPDKSGLPSDRFSAERTGGSVSTLTIQRTQQEDSAVYLCASSFSGSSYNEQFFGPGTRLTVL.

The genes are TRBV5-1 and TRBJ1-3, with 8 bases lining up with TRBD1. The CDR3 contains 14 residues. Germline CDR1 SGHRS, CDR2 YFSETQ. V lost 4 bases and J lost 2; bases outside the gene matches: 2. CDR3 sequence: CASSQGQAGNTIYF. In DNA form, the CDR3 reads TGCGCCAGCAGCCAGGGACAGGCTGGAAACACCATATATTTT.

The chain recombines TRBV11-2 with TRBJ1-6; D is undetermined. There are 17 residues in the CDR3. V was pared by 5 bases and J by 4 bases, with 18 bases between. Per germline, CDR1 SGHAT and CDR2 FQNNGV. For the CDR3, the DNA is TGTGCCAGCAGCCTAACGTTCAGAGGGCTTTATAATTCACCCCTCCACTTT. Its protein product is CASSLTFRGLYNSPLHF.

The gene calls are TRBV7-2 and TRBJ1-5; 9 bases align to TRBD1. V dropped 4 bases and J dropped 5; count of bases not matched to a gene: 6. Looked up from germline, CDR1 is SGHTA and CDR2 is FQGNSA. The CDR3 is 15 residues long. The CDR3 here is CASSYRTGADQPQHF. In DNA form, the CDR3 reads TGTGCCAGCAGCTACAGGACAGGGGCGGATCAGCCCCAGCATTTT.